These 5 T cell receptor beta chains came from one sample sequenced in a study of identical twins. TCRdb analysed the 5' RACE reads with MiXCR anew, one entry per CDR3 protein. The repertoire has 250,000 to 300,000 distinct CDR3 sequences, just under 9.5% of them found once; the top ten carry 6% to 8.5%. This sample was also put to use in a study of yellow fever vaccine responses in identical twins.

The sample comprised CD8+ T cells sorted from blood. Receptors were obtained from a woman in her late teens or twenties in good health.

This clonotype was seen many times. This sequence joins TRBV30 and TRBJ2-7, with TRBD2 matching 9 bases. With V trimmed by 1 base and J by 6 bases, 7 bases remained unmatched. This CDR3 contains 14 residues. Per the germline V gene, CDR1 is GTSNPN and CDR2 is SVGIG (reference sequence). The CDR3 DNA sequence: TGTGCCTGGAGTGAGAAGCGGGAGGCTGGCGAGCAGTACTTC. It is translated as CAWSEKREAGEQYF.

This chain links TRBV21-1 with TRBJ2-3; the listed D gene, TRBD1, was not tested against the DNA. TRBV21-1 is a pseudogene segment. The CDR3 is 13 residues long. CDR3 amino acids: CAREPGKGDTQYF. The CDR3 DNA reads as TGTGCCAGGGAACCGGGAAAGGGAGATACGCAGTATTTT.

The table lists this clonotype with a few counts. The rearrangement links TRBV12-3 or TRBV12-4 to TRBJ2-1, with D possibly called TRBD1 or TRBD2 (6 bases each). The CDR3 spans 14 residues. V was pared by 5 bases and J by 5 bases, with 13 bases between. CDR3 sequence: CASSLGGLDNEQFF. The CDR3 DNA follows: TGTGCCAGCAGTCTGGGGGGCCTAGACAATGAGCAGTTCTTC.

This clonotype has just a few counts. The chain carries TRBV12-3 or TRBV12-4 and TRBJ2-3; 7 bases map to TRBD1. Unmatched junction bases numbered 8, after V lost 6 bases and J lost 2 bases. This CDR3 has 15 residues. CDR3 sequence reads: CASSSTGAFTDTQYF. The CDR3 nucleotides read TGTGCCAGCAGCTCTACAGGGGCCTTCACAGATACGCAGTATTTT.

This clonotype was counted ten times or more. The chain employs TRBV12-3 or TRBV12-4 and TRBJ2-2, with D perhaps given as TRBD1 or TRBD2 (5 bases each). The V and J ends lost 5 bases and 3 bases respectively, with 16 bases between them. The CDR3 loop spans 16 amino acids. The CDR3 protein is CASSPFGGEDTGELFF. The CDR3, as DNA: TGTGCCAGCAGTCCCTTTGGGGGAGAAGACACCGGGGAGCTGTTTTTT.